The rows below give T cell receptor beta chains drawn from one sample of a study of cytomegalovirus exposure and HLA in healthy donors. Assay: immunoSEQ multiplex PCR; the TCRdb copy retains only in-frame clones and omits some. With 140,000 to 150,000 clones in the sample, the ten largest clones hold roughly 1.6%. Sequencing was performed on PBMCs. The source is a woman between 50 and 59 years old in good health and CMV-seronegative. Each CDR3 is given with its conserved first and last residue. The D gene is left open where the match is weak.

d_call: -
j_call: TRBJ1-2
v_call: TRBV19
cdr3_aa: CASSIRGTHGYTF
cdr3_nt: TGTGCCAGTAGTATCCGCGGGACTCATGGCTACACCTTC

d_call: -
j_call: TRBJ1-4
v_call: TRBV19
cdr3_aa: CASSIETVLYNEKLFF
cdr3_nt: TGTGCCAGTAGTATAGAGACAGTTCTCTATAATGAAAAACTGTTTTTT

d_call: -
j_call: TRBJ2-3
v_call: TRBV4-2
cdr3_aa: CASSQDLGGWYTQYF
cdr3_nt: TGTGCCAGCAGCCAAGATCTGGGCGGGTGGTATACGCAGTATTTT

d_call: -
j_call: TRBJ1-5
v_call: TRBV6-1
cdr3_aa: CASSEWGGEGVNQPQHF
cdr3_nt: TGTGCCAGCAGTGAATGGGGTGGCGAGGGAGTCAATCAGCCCCAGCATTTT

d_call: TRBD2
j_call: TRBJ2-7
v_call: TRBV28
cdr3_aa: CASSFGGSYEQYF
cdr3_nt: TGTGCCAGCAGTTTTGGCGGGAGCTACGAGCAGTACTTC

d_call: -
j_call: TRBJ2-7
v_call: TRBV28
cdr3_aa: CASSLTGPTYEQYF
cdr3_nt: TGTGCCAGCAGTCTGACAGGCCCCACCTACGAGCAGTACTTC

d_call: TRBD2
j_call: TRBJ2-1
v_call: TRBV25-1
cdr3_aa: CASSELGRGHNEQFF
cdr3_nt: TGTGCCAGCAGTGAATTAGGGAGGGGTCACAATGAGCAGTTCTTC

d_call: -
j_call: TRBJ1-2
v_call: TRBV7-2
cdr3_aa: CASSLVGGVYGYTF
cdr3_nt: TGTGCCAGCAGCTTAGTAGGGGGGGTCTATGGCTACACCTTC

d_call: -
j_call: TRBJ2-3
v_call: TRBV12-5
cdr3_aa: CASGLVRGVDTQYF
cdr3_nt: TGTGCTAGTGGTTTGGTACGGGGAGTAGATACGCAGTATTTT

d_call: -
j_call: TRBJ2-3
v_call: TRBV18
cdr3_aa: CASSPLARTDTQYF
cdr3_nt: TGTGCCAGCTCACCGTTAGCCCGCACAGATACGCAGTATTTT

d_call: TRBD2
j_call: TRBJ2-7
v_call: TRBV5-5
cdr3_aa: CASSWGGYEQYF
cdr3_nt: TGTGCCAGCAGCTGGGGGGGGTACGAGCAGTACTTC

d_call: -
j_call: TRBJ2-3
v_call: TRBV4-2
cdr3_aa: CASCLGTPSTDTQYF
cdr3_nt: TGTGCCAGTTGTCTCGGGACACCTAGCACAGATACGCAGTATTTT

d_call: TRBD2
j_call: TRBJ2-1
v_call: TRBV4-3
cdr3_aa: CASSQQGRGGQFF
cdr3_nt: TGCGCCAGCAGCCAACAGGGTCGGGGGGGGCAGTTCTTC

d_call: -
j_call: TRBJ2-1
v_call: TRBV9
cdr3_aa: CASSVGGTVSEQFF
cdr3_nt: TGTGCCAGCAGCGTTGGGGGGACAGTGAGTGAGCAGTTCTTC

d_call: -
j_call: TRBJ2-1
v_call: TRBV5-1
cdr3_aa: CASSLQEYNEQFF
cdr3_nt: TGCGCCAGCAGCTTGCAGGAATACAATGAGCAGTTCTTC